Listed here are 27 T cell receptor beta chains from one sample, sequenced in a study of T-cell memory formation after mild COVID-19. TCRdb independently ran MiXCR on the 5' RACE reads; one entry per CDR3 protein. The sample carries 550,000 to 600,000 distinct CDR3 sequences, 15% to 20% recorded once. The sequencing sample was made of PBMCs or a T cell subset sorted from them (not recorded which). These receptors were obtained from an adult woman who had mild COVID-19 (a few samples of this study predate the infection). Cell type and time point are not known.

This clonotype was counted once. V and J are TRBV19 and TRBJ2-7; no reliable D call. This CDR3 has 13 residues. V lost 1 base, J lost 4 bases, and 8 bases lay in between. Germline V gene lookup returns CDR1 LNHDA and CDR2 SQIVND (reference sequence). The CDR3, as DNA: TGTGCCAGTAGTATAGGCGGTTTGTACGAGCAGTACTTC. It codes for CASSIGGLYEQYF.

This chain uses TRBV11-3 with TRBJ2-7, with TRBD2 matching 10 bases. Germline trimming cut 5 bases from V and 5 bases from J; bases unmatched to any gene: 6. Germline-derived CDR1 and CDR2 are SGHNT and YENEEA. This CDR3 comprises 14 residues. CDR3 region: CASSPKREGHEQYF. The CDR3 coding sequence is TGTGCCAGCAGCCCCAAGCGGGAGGGCCACGAGCAGTACTTC.

This clonotype was seen more than once but under ten times. The chain has TRBV14 and TRBJ1-1; possibly TRBD1 for D (6 bases). The CDR3 extends over 18 amino acids. The V and J ends lost 5 bases and 3 bases respectively, with 25 bases between them. CDR1 and CDR2 (germline): SGHDN, FVKESK. This chain's CDR3 is CASSNSTDKQGRYTEAFF. The CDR3, as DNA: TGTGCCAGCAGCAACAGCACGGACAAACAGGGTCGGTACACTGAAGCTTTCTTT.

The chain joins TRBV20-1 to TRBJ2-7; 7 bases are a match to TRBD1. The CDR3 covers 14 residues. Germline values: CDR1 DFQATT, CDR2 SNEGSKA (reference sequence). CDR3 coding DNA: TGCAGCCCAGGGGTACAGGGGACCTCCTACGAGCAGTACTTC. It specifies CSPGVQGTSYEQYF.

This chain links TRBV20-1 with TRBJ2-5; D is ambiguous. CDR1 is DFQATT, CDR2 SNEGSKA, per germline (reference sequence). V was trimmed by 0 bases and J by 1 base, leaving 12 bases between them. The CDR3 length is 15 residues. The CDR3 bases are TGCAGTGCTAGAGATTATCGAACTCCCCAAGAGACCCAGTACTTC. Its protein product is CSARDYRTPQETQYF.

A few counts support this clonotype. One end of the junction fails to match germline, which may point to a read error. This chain joins TRBV2 and TRBJ1-6; no definite D call. Germline loops: CDR1 SNHLY, CDR2 FYNNEI. The CDR3 spans 12 residues. CDR3 region: CASSGVALEGYF. The CDR3, as DNA: TGTGCCAGCAGTGGGGTCGCCTTGGAGGGCTACTTT. The full variable domain, with the rest looked up from reference TRBV2 and TRBJ1-6, is EPEVTQTPSHQVTQMGQEVILRCVPISNHLYFYWYRQILGQKVEFLVSFYNNEISEKSEIFDDQFSVERPDGSNFTLKIRSTKLEDSAMYFCASSGVALEGYFGNGTRLTVT.

This clonotype appeared a few times. The J gene is TRBJ2-1, the V gene TRBV4-3; D possibly corresponds to TRBD2 (6 bases). There are 17 residues in the CDR3. Germline CDR1 reads LGHNA; CDR2 reads YSLEER. The V and J ends lost 0 bases and 1 base respectively, with 13 bases between them. The CDR3 coding sequence is TGCGCCAGCAGCCAAGATCGGGCGGGGATGTCCTACAATGAGCAGTTCTTC. It specifies CASSQDRAGMSYNEQFF.

In this sample, this clonotype turned up many times. CDR3: CASSGTGGNQPQHF. The CDR3 DNA is TGTGCCAGCTCCGGGACAGGGGGCAATCAGCCCCAGCATTTT. The genes are TRBV18 and TRBJ1-5; 10 nucleotides match TRBD1. The CDR3 is made up of 14 amino acids. V trimming: 6 bases; J trimming: 2 bases; junction bases outside the gene matches: 1. The germline CDR1 and CDR2 sequences are KGHSH and LQKENI.

The chain has TRBV12-3 or TRBV12-4 and TRBJ1-2, with TRBD1 identical over 7 bases. Losses at the gene ends were 5 bases for V and 5 bases for J; bases not matched to a gene: 8. The CDR3 covers 14 residues. The chain's CDR3 is CASSKDRDVYGYTF. The CDR3 region has the DNA TGTGCCAGCAGTAAAGACAGGGACGTTTATGGCTACACCTTC.

This clonotype was seen a handful of times. The chain carries TRBV5-1 and TRBJ2-3; 9 nucleotides line up with TRBD1. Germline loops: CDR1 SGHRS, CDR2 YFSETQ. This CDR3 contains 15 residues. Trimming cost V 2 bases and J 1 base; bases outside gene matches: 2. CDR3 coding DNA: TGCGCCAGCAGCTTCCGGGACAGGGGCACAGATACGCAGTATTTT. Translation gives CASSFRDRGTDTQYF.

With regard to this clonotype: The CDR3 does not close with the conserved phenylalanine or tryptophan, likely indicating a read error. The rearrangement links TRBV7-3 to TRBJ2-7; TRBD2 aligns across 9 bases. CDR3 size: 15 residues. V gave up 5 bases and J gave up 2 bases; unmatched junction bases: 7. Germline CDR1 and CDR2: SGHTA and FQGTGA. The CDR3 loop is CASSPLAGEAYEQYL. The CDR3 DNA reads as TGTGCCAGCAGCCCTTTAGCGGGAGAAGCCTACGAGCAGTACTTG.

The V gene is TRBV3-1, the J gene TRBJ1-2, with 9 bases matching TRBD1. V shed 4 bases and J 7 bases; nucleotides not matched to a gene: 7. The CDR3 length is 14 residues. Germline CDR1 LGHDT, CDR2 YNNKEL (reference sequence). As DNA, the CDR3 is TGTGCCAGCAGCCCCTCCGGGACAGGGTCTGGCTACACCTTC. Its translation is CASSPSGTGSGYTF.

This clonotype showed up just a few times. This sequence joins TRBV7-2 and TRBJ2-1; 9 bases match TRBD2. V lost 9 bases to trimming and J lost 2 bases; unmatched junction nucleotides: 11. This CDR3 region has 16 residues. Germline V gene lookup returns CDR1 SGHTA and CDR2 FQGNSA. In nucleotides, the CDR3 is TGTGCCAGTGGGGGAGGTCTAGCGGGAACCTACAATGAGCAGTTCTTC. Translation: CASGGGLAGTYNEQFF.

In this sample, this clonotype turned up many times. The chain uses TRBV20-1 and TRBJ2-7, with D hard to call. The germline V gene encodes CDR1 DFQATT and CDR2 SNEGSKA (reference sequence). The CDR3 spans 13 residues. The V gene lost 3 bases and the J gene lost 5 bases, with 14 bases spanning the gap. DNA of the CDR3: TGCAGTGCTAGGGCTGGTAGCAAGAACGAGCAGTACTTC. It yields the protein CSARAGSKNEQYF.

This clonotype was seen a few times. The genes are TRBV12-3 or TRBV12-4 and TRBJ2-5; 9 positions match TRBD2. CDR3 size: 15 residues. The V and J ends lost 3 bases and 3 bases, in that order; junction bases with no gene match: 5. CDR3 DNA sequence: TGTGCCAGCAGTTTCGGGACTAGCAGGGAAGAGACCCAGTACTTC. Translating gives CASSFGTSREETQYF.

The rearrangement uses TRBV7-6 and TRBJ2-7, with TRBD2 matching over 9 bases. Germline loops: CDR1 SGHVS, CDR2 FNYEAQ. V was pared by 6 bases and J by 4 bases, with 10 bases of the junction left unmatched. The length of the CDR3 is 15 residues. CDR3 loop: CASSPKAGGDYEQYF. The CDR3 nucleotides read TGTGCCAGCAGTCCTAAAGCGGGGGGCGATTACGAGCAGTACTTC.

This clonotype was counted only a few times. This chain connects TRBV7-2 to TRBJ2-4; TRBD1 might be the D (6 bases). The ends were cut back, 5 bases at V and 8 bases at J, with 25 bases in the middle. Germline assignment: CDR1 SGHTA and CDR2 FQGNSA. This CDR3 spans 17 amino acids. The CDR3 here is CASSTDPPGHEDDIQYF. The CDR3 nucleotides read TGTGCCAGCAGCACAGATCCCCCGGGACATGAGGACGACATTCAGTACTTC.

In this sample, this clonotype turned up a few times. CDR3 sequence: CASDPGLAGVGEQFF. The DNA of the CDR3 is TGTGCCAGCGACCCGGGACTAGCGGGAGTTGGTGAGCAGTTCTTC. The chain has TRBV12-3 or TRBV12-4 and TRBJ2-1; 14 nucleotides match TRBD2. With V trimmed by 8 bases and J by 9 bases, 9 bases remained unmatched. The CDR3 has 15 amino acids.

V and J are TRBV7-2 and TRBJ1-2; 8 positions agree with TRBD1. Germline values: CDR1 SGHTA, CDR2 FQGNSA. The CDR3 is 15 residues long. V trimming: 5 bases; J trimming: 0 bases; junction bases outside the gene matches: 5. The CDR3 reads CASSQDRVTNYGYTF. The CDR3 region has the DNA TGTGCCAGCAGCCAGGACAGGGTGACTAACTATGGCTACACCTTC.

This clonotype was found a few times. The chain combines TRBV5-1 with TRBJ1-2, with TRBD1 identical over 12 bases. Germline trimming cut 2 bases from V and 8 bases from J; bases unmatched to any gene: 7. Germline V gives CDR1 SGHRS, CDR2 YFSETQ. The CDR3 length is 15 residues. The CDR3 is CASSFGDRGLGGYTF. As DNA, the CDR3 is TGCGCCAGCAGCTTTGGGGACAGGGGGCTTGGAGGCTACACCTTC.

This sequence joins TRBV6-6 and TRBJ1-3; no firm D call. This CDR3 is built from 13 residues. Trimming shortened V by 7 bases and J by 0 bases, and 7 bases separated the two germline ends. Per germline, CDR1 MNHNY and CDR2 SVGAGI (reference sequence). As DNA, the CDR3 is TGTGCCAGCACCTGGACCTCTGGAAACACCATATATTTT. Residues: CASTWTSGNTIYF.

This clonotype showed up just a few times. The J gene is TRBJ2-1, the V gene TRBV6-5; 8 bases align to TRBD1. V dropped 8 bases and J dropped 4; count of bases not matched to a gene: 1. From germline, CDR1 is MNHEY and CDR2 SVGAGI. The CDR3 extends over 12 amino acids. The CDR3 sequence is CASRQGYNEQFF. In DNA form, the CDR3 reads TGTGCCAGCCGACAGGGGTACAATGAGCAGTTCTTC.

This clonotype was observed a few times. This chain uses TRBV24-1 with TRBJ2-7, with D perhaps given as TRBD1 or TRBD2 (6 bases each). V dropped 4 bases and J dropped 5 bases, with 17 bases sitting between them. The CDR3 consists of 15 residues. Germline assignment: CDR1 KGHDR and CDR2 SFDVKD. CDR3 protein: CATSDPQGRIDEQYF. The CDR3 DNA reads as TGTGCCACCAGTGACCCTCAGGGGAGGATCGACGAGCAGTACTTC.

V and J are TRBV24-1 and TRBJ2-2; D might be TRBD2 (6 bases). Germline V CDR1 and CDR2: KGHDR, SFDVKD. With 3 bases removed from V and 6 bases from J, the gap between germline ends came to 10 bases. This CDR3 contains 14 residues. As DNA, the CDR3 is TGTGCCACCAGTGATGCCGGGACTCCCGGGGAGCTGTTTTTT. It specifies CATSDAGTPGELFF.

This rearrangement joins TRBV18 to TRBJ2-7; D could derive from TRBD1 or TRBD2 (6 bases each). The CDR3 is 13 amino acids. The V gene lost 1 base and the J gene lost 10 bases, with 14 bases spanning the gap. Per the germline V gene, CDR1 is KGHSH and CDR2 is LQKENI. The CDR3 nucleotides are TGTGCCAGCTCACCACTCGGGGGCGGTTTTCAGTACTTC. Translating gives CASSPLGGGFQYF. The whole variable domain, remainder taken from reference TRBV18 and TRBJ2-7, is NAGVMQNPRHLVRRRGQEARLRCSPMKGHSHVYWYRQLPEEGLKFMVYLQKENIIDESGMPKERFSAEFPKEGPSILRIQQVVRGDSAAYFCASSPLGGGFQYFGPGTRLTVT.

This clonotype has only a few counts. The chain joins TRBV4-3 to TRBJ1-6; possible D gene TRBD1, 6 bases. This CDR3 comprises 16 residues. V lost 4 bases to trimming and J lost 7 bases, with 17 bases between them. Germline CDR1 LGHNA, CDR2 YSLEER. The CDR3 DNA reads as TGCGCCAGCAGCCCGAGACCCATGGACAGAAATTCACCCCTCCACTTT. It is translated as CASSPRPMDRNSPLHF.

The chain recombines TRBV15 with TRBJ1-1; unclear D gene. Germline CDR1 and CDR2: LNHNV and YYDKDF (reference sequence). This CDR3 is 13 amino acids long. The V and J ends lost 5 bases and 7 bases respectively, with 14 bases between them. CDR3 amino acids: CATSGGRTVEAFF. CDR3 in DNA: TGTGCCACCAGCGGCGGACGGACCGTTGAAGCTTTCTTT.